This TCR beta chain was identified during a study of cytomegalovirus exposure and HLA in healthy donors. General study findings and limits: Data from an earlier analysis indicated that most TCR beta V segments were productive either about 87% or about 30% of the time.

A word on this clone: The antigen remains unidentified.

The PCR used 60 Vbeta and 13 Jbeta primers. Sequenced by immunoSEQ multiplex PCR; TCRdb stores in-frame clones only, minus some. The sample table includes almost 40,000 clones. J was trimmed by 9 bases and V by 0 bases; bases with no gene match: 4. The CDR3 runs to 13 residues. Germline V gene sequence: CDR1 GTSNPN, CDR2 SVGIG (reference sequence). V usage is TRBV30 and J usage is TRBJ2-7; 11 bases line up with TRBD1. The clonotype originates from a woman aged 25-40 years in good health and CMV-seropositive. Sequenced material: PBMCs. The CDR3, as DNA: TGTGCCTGGAGTGTAGGGACAGGGGGATGGCAGTACTTC. Protein product: CAWSVGTGGWQYF.